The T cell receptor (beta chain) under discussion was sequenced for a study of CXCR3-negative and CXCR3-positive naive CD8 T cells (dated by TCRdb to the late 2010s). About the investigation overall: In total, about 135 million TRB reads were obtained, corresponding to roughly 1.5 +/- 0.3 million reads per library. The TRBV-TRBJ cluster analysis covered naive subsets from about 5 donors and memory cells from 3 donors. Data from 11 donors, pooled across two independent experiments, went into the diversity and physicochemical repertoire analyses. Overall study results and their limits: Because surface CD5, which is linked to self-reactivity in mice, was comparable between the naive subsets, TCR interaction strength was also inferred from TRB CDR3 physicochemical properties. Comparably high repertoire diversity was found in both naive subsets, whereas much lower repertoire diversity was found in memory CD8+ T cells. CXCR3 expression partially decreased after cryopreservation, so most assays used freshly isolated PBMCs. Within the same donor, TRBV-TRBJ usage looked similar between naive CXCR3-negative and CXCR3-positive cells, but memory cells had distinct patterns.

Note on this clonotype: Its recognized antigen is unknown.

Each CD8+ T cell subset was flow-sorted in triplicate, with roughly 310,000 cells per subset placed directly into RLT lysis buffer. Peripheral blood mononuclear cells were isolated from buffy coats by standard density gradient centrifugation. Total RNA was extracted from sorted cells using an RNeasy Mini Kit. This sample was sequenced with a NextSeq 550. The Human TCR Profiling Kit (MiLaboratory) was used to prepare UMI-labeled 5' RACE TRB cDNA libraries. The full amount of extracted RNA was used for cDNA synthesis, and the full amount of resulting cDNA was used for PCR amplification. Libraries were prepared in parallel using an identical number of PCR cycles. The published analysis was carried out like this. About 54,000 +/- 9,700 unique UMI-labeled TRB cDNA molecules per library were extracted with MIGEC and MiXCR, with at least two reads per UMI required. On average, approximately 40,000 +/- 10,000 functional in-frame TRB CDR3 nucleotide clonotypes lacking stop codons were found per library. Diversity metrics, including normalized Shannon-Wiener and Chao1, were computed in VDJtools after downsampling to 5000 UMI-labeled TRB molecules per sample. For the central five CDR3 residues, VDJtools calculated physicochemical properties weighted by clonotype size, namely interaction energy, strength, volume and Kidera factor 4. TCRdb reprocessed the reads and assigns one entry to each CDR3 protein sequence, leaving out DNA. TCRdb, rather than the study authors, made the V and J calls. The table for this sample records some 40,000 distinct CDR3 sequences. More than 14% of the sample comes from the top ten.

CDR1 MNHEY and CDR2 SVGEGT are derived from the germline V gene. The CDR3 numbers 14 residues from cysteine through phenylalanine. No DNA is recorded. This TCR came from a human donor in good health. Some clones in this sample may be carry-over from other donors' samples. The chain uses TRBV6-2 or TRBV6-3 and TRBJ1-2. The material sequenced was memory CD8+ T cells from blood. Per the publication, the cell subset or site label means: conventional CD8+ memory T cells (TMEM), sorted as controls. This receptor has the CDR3 CASSRGPLRGGYTF.